This T cell receptor (beta chain) was recovered during a study of blood T cell repertoires in COVID-19. Study details: Both acute and convalescent COVID-19 samples were obtained from the United States, Italy and Spain. T cells, B-cell-depleted T cells, or PBMCs supplied cDNA or gDNA.

Those enrolled in Seattle joined during active infection and were followed longitudinally afterward. Germline loops: CDR1 LGHDT, CDR2 YNNKEL (reference sequence). The CDR3 extends over 14 amino acids. V was clipped by 6 bases and J by 4 bases; unmatched bases: 5. Libraries were prepared by immunoSEQ multiplex PCR; TCRdb keeps only in-frame clonotypes and omits some of them. Of about 190,000 clones in the sample, 82% were seen once. The chain employs TRBV3-1 (or the pseudogene TRBV3-2) and TRBJ2-1; 8 bases map to TRBD1. What was sequenced was peripheral blood. This sequence was found in a woman aged 60 to 75 with COVID-19, enrolled during active disease. CDR3 sequence reads: CASRGTGRYNEQFF. CDR3 nucleotides: TGTGCCAGCAGGGGGACAGGACGATACAATGAGCAGTTCTTC.